The clone carrying this TCR beta chain occurred once. Its specificity is not known. Primed by a sample-barcoded 5' primer and a J-beta primer mix, a second PCR proceeded for 7 to 11 cycles. TCRdb reanalysed the 5' RACE reads using MiXCR and keeps one entry per CDR3 protein. The data show approximately 600,000 distinct CDR3 sequences, 58% seen once. Trimming cost V 6 bases and J 2 bases, with 19 bases left between them. This CDR3 has 15 residues. Germline loops: CDR1 DFQATT, CDR2 SNEGSKA (reference sequence). The entry originates in a study of blood T cells in healthy people across ages. The wider study: The capture of about one barcoded beta molecule per two T cells was achieved by template switching. Whole-study findings and limits: TCR beta diversity tracked closely with naive T cell percentage.

Aged about 6 to 90, donors were systemically healthy Caucasians from Russia. PBMCs numbering at least 6 million were isolated per sample. The chain recombines TRBV20-1 with TRBJ1-2; D unclear. The source is a man aged 55 to 69 in good health. The sequencing input was blood. In DNA form, the CDR3 reads TGCAGTGCCCAAGATATACAGAGACCGAACTATGGCTACACCTTC. Its translation: CSAQDIQRPNYGYTF.